The 3 T cell receptor beta chains in this list originate from one sample, sequenced in a study of glioma-infiltrating T cells (dated by TCRdb to the mid-2010s). For sequencing, an Illumina MiSeq was employed. TCR alpha and beta CDR3 regions were amplified with the iRepertoire nested amplicon-rescue multiplex PCR (arm-PCR) platform from RNA. Using fastp trimming at Q25 and MiXCR clonotype assembly, TCRdb reanalyzed the public sequencing data and kept in-frame beta chains. Rows are combined by CDR3 protein, so each entry shows the most common genes and DNA. Within this sample are 400,000 or so distinct CDR3 sequences, with approximately 42% of them counted one time only. The top ten hold more than 10% of the sample. Sequencing was performed on glioma tissue, nonneoplastic brain tissue, or PBMCs (not recorded which). The receptors shown here come from a human donor with low-grade glioma or glioblastoma, undergoing nonglioma brain surgery, or in good health (not recorded which).

This clonotype occurred a few times. The genes are TRBV7-2 and TRBJ1-3; D is uncertain. With 5 bases removed from V and 4 bases from J, the gap between germline ends came to 6 bases. This CDR3 contains 12 residues. CDR1 SGHTA and CDR2 FQGNSA come from the germline V gene. In nucleotides, the CDR3 is TGTGCCAGCAGCCCTCAGGGAAACACCATATATTTT. This sequence encodes CASSPQGNTIYF.

Ten or more counts support this clonotype. This sequence joins TRBV2 and TRBJ2-5, with D unresolved. CDR1 and CDR2 (germline): SNHLY, FYNNEI. V was clipped by 9 bases and J by 1 base, with 12 bases between them. The CDR3 extends over 13 amino acids. This CDR3 is CASQRGAQETQYF. CDR3 in DNA: TGTGCCAGTCAAAGAGGCGCCCAAGAGACCCAGTACTTC.

As regards this clonotype: The germline gene is not matched at one end of the junction; a read error may be the cause. The gene calls are TRBV6-5 and TRBJ1-2, with no clear D. Germline V CDR1 and CDR2: MNHEY, SVGAGI. The CDR3 is 15 residues long. The CDR3 protein is CASRTGISTNYGYIF. The DNA of the CDR3 is TGTGCCAGCAGGACGGGCATCTCAACTAACTATGGCTACATCTTC.